This T cell receptor beta chain derives from a study of T cells in Graves' hyperthyroidism and ophthalmopathy. This clonotype was counted many times. The V end was cut by 2 bases, the J end by 1 base, with 11 bases between. Germline V lookup: CDR1 GTSNPN, CDR2 SVGIG (reference sequence). There are 14 residues in the CDR3. Template material for amplifying TCR beta CDR3 regions consisted of RNA transcripts. HTBI primers drove first-round RT-PCR of the TCR CDR3. TCRdb re-analysed the multiplex PCR reads in MiXCR, keeping a single row per CDR3 protein. The sample has about 300,000 distinct CDR3 sequences, approximately 14% seen once.

The chain couples TRBV30 to TRBJ1-1, with no clear D. This receptor was identified in a woman aged 40 to 50 with Graves' hyperthyroidism. The sequenced sample was blood. The CDR3 spells CAWSRRPKNTEAFF. DNA of the CDR3: TGTGCCTGGAGTAGGCGACCGAAGAACACTGAAGCTTTCTTT.